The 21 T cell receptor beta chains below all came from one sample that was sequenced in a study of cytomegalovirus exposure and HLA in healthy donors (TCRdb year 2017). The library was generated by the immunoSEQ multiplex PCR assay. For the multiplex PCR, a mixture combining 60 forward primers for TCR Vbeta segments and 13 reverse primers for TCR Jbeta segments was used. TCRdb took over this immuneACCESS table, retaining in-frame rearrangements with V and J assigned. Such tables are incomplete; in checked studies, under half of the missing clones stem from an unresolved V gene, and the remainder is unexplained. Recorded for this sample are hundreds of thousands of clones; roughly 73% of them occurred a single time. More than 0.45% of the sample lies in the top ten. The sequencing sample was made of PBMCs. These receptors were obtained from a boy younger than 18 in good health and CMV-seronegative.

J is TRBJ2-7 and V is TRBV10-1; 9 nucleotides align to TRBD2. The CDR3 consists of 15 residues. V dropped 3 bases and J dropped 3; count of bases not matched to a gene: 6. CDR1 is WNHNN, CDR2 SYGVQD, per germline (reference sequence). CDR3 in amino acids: CASSDQTSGNYEQYF. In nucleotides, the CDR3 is TGCGCCAGCAGTGATCAGACTAGCGGAAACTACGAGCAGTACTTC.

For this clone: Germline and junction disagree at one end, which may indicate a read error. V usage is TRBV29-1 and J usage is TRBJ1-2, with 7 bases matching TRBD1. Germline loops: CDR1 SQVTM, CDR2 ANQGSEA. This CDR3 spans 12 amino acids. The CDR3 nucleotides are TGCAGCGCAAGGACAGGATCCTATGGCTACCCCTTC. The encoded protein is CSARTGSYGYPF.

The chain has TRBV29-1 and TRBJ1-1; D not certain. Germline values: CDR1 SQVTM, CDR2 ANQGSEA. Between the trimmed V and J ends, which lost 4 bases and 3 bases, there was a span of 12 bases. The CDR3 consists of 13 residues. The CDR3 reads CSVARVIDTEAFF. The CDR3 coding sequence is TGCAGCGTTGCCCGGGTGATAGACACTGAAGCTTTCTTT. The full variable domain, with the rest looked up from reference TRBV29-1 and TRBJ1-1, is SAVISQKPSRDICQRGTSLTIQCQVDSQVTMMFWYRQQPGQSLTLIATANQGSEATYESGFVIDKFPISRPNLTFSTLTVSNMSPEDSSIYLCSVARVIDTEAFFGQGTRLTVV.

CDR3 amino acids: CAWSPQGYGYTF. The CDR3 bases are TGTGCCTGGAGTCCACAGGGTTATGGCTACACCTTC. The chain couples TRBV30 to TRBJ1-2, with D maybe TRBD1 (6 bases). Germline V CDR1 and CDR2: GTSNPN, SVGIG (reference sequence). The CDR3 is 12 amino acids. Deletions cut 2 bases from V and 5 bases from J, with 9 bases between.

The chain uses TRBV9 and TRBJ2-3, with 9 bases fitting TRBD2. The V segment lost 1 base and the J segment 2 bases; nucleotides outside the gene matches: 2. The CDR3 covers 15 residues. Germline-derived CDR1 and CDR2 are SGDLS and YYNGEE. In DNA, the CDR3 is TGTGCCAGCAGCGTAATAGCGGGGGTCACAGATACGCAGTATTTT. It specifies CASSVIAGVTDTQYF.

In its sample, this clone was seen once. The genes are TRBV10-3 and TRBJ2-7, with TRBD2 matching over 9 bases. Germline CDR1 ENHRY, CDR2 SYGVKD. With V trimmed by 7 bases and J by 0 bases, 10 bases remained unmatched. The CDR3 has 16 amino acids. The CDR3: CAIKVGAGGPSYEQYF. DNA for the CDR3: TGTGCCATCAAGGTGGGGGCGGGAGGGCCCTCCTACGAGCAGTACTTC.

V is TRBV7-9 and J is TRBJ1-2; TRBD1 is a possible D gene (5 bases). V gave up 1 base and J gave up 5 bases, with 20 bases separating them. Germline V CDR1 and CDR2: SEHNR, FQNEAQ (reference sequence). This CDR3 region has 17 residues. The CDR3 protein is CASSLDLWGEVEYGYTF. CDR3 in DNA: TGTGCCAGCAGCTTAGATCTCTGGGGGGAGGTAGAGTATGGCTACACCTTC.

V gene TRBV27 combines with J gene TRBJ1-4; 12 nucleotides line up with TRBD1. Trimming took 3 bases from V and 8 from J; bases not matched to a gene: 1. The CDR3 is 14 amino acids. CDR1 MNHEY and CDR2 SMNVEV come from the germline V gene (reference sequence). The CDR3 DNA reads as TGTGCCAGCAGTTTGGGACAGGGGGCGGAAAAACTGTTTTTT. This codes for CASSLGQGAEKLFF.

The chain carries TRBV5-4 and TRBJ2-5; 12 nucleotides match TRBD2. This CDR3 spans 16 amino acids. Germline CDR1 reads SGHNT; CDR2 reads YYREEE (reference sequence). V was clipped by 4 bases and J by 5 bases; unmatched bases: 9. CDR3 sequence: CASSKGLAGRVETQYF. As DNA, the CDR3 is TGTGCCAGCAGCAAAGGACTAGCGGGACGTGTGGAGACCCAGTACTTC.

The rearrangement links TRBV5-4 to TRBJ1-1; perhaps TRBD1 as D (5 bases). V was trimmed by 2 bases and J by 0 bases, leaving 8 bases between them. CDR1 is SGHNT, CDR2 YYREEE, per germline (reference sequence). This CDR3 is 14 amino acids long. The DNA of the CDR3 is TGTGCCAGCAGCTTCCGGGACTTGAACACTGAAGCTTTCTTT. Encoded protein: CASSFRDLNTEAFF. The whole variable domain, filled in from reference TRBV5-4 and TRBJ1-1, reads ETGVTQSPTHLIKTRGQQVTLRCSSQSGHNTVSWYQQALGQGPQFIFQYYREEENGRGNFPPRFSGLQFPNYSSELNVNALELDDSALYLCASSFRDLNTEAFFGQGTRLTVV.

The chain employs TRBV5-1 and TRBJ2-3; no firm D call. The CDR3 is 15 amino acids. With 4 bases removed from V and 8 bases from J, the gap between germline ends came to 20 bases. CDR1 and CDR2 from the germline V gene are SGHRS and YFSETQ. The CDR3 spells CASSRGGSLLATQYF. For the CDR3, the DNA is TGCGCCAGCAGCCGCGGTGGTAGCTTGCTGGCTACGCAGTATTTT.

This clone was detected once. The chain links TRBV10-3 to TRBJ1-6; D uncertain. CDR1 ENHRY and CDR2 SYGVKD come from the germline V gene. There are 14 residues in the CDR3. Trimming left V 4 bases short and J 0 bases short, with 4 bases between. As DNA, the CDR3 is TGTGCCATCAGTGCCAGCTCCTATAATTCACCCCTCCACTTT. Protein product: CAISASSYNSPLHF.

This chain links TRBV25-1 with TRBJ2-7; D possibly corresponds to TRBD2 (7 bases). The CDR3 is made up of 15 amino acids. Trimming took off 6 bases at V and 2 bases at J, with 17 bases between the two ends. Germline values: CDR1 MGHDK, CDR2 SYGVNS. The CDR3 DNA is TGTGCCAGCAGCCTGGGGGGGCGCGGCCCCTACGAGCAGTACTTC. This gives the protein CASSLGGRGPYEQYF.

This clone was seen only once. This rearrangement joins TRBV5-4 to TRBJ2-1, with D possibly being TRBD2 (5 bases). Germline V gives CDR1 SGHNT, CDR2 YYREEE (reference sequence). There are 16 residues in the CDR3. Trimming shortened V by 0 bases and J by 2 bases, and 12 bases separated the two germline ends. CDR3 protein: CASSLGVGKPYNEQFF. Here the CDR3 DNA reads TGTGCCAGCAGCTTGGGCGTCGGGAAGCCCTACAATGAGCAGTTCTTC.

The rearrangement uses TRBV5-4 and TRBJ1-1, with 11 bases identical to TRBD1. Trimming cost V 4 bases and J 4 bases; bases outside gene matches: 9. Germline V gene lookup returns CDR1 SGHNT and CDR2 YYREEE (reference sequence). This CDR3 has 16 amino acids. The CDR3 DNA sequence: TGTGCCAGCAGCGAAGGAGGGACAGGGGGTATCACTGAAGCTTTCTTT. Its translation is CASSEGGTGGITEAFF.

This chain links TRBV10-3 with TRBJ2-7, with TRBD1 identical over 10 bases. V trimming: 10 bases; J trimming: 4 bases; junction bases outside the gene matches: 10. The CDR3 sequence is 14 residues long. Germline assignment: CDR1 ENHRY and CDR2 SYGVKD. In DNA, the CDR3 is TGTGCCACCCTCCCCGGGACAGGGGCTTACGAGCAGTACTTC. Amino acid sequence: CATLPGTGAYEQYF.

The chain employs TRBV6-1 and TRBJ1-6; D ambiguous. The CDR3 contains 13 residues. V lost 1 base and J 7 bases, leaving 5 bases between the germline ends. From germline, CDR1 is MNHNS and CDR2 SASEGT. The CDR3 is CASSEGRNSPLHF. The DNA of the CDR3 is TGTGCCAGCAGTGAAGGTCGGAATTCACCCCTCCACTTT.

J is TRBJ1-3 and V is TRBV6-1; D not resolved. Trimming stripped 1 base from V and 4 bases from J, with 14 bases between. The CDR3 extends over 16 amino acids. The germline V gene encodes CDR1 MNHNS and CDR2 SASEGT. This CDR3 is CASSEEAEGYGNTIYF. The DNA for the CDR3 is TGTGCCAGCAGTGAAGAAGCGGAGGGATACGGAAACACCATATATTTT.

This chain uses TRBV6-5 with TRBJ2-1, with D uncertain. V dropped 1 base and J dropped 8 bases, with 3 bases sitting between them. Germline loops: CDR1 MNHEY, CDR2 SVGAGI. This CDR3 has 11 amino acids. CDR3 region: CASSYFYEQFF. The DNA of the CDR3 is TGTGCCAGCAGTTACTTCTATGAGCAGTTCTTC.

Written as DNA, the CDR3 is TGTGCCAGCAGCTTAAGCTTAGGGACAGTCTACGAGCAGTACTTC. This codes for CASSLSLGTVYEQYF. The rearrangement uses TRBV11-2 and TRBJ2-7; 7 bases line up with TRBD1. The CDR3 has 15 amino acids. Germline V lookup: CDR1 SGHAT, CDR2 FQNNGV. Trimming cost V 2 bases and J 3 bases; bases outside gene matches: 7.

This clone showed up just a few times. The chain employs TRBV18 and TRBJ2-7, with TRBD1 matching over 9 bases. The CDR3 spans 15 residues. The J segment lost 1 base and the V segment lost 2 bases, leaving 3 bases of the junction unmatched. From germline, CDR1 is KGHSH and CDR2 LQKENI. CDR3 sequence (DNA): TGTGCCAGCTCACCAATCGACAGGGGGTCCTACGAGCAGTACTTC. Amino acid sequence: CASSPIDRGSYEQYF.